A single T cell receptor beta chain is shown here with its context. The specificity of this receptor is unknown. The sample holds no much larger clone one base away, and base qualities are not on file. V and J are truncated by 8 bases and 7 bases respectively, leaving an intervening sequence of 12 bases. The germline V gene provides CDR1 MNHEY and CDR2 SVGAGI. The CDR3 sequence holds 12 residues, the cysteine and phenylalanine included. The retained sequence is limited to the CDR3, 36 bases, with the frame set at the first base. The CDR3 regions of human TCRbeta chains were analyzed by immunosequencing. The source study handled its data this way. Repertoire TCRs were matched against a reference library of SARS-CoV-2-specific TCRs generated with the MIRA antigen-specificity platform. Breadth was defined as the fraction of unique TCRs that were SARS-CoV-2-associated, and depth was defined as the fraction of total T cells that were SARS-CoV-2-associated. Using the MIRA data, each spike-specific TCR was assigned both to the spike region to which the TCR was reactive and to a CD4 or CD8 class. Log10-transformed breadth and depth values were compared by one-way ANOVA with Sidak's multiple comparisons tests. TCRdb took this table from immuneACCESS and kept in-frame rearrangements with V and J called. Such tables lack part of the clones; where checked against another copy, unresolved V genes explain under half of the gap, and the rest is unexplained. V, J and clone size are those of that table, while D and trimming were read from the DNA. The sample profile shows 150,000 to 200,000 clones; around 91% of them were found once. About 5.9% of the sample belongs to the ten largest clones.

The data derive from a study of T cell responses to AZD1222 COVID-19 vaccine (dated by TCRdb to the early 2020s). General notes on the study: A total of 233 trial participants underwent TCR sequencing, of whom 207 had received two doses of AZD1222 and about 25 had received two doses of the MenACWY control vaccine. Enrollment into the trials was organized by age into subgroups of 18-55, 56-69 and 70-plus years, and those subgroups contained about 160, 30 and 59 TCR-sequenced participants, respectively.

General study outcomes and caveats: Nearly half of unique spike-specific TCRs reportedly recognized epitopes outside regions mutated in the B.1.351 and B.1.1.7 variants. A significant rise in spike-specific TCR breadth and depth was observed after two AZD1222 doses relative to day 0 and relative to MenACWY recipients. Participants were mostly white British, with more females than males. The authors suggested clonal diversity may have been underestimated. Only five to seven AZD1222 recipients were SARS-CoV-2 seropositive at baseline, limiting conclusions about previously exposed vaccinees. The 56-69-year group was small, and its depth increase did not reach significance, likely because of low power. Because no day 14 peak-response samples were available, the repertoires could be characterized only after the peak T cell response. Vaccine-associated CD4 TCRs spanned the whole spike protein, with dominant responses in regions 160-218 and 743-854.

Per the publication, the time point label means: about 28 days (+/-7) after the second vaccine dose. Because spike-specific TCR depth and breadth did not differ between the two schedules, AZD1222 recipients who got a second dose at roughly 4 weeks were pooled with those who got a second dose at roughly 12 weeks. Vaccinee samples came from UK trials COV001 and COV002, including a single-blind randomized controlled phase 2/3 trial of AZD1222 (ChAdOx1 nCoV-19) in healthy adults. For TCRbeta chain sequencing, PBMC samples from trial participants were taken at day 0 and at day 28 after the second dose.

The sample consisted of peripheral blood, taken 28 days after the second AZD1222 dose. The sequence was obtained from an adult who received the AZD1222 COVID-19 vaccine. This chain is built from TRBV6-5 and TRBJ1-5, and TRBD1 may be the D gene, going by 6 matching bases. The nucleotide sequence reads as follows: TGTGCCAGCGCCGGGGGCGACCAGCCCCAGCATTTT. It translates to CASAGGDQPQHF.